The source of this T cell receptor beta chain is a study of T cells in Graves' hyperthyroidism and ophthalmopathy. Study conclusions and caveats: Blood also contained most expanded thyroid clonotypes above 0.001.

The germline V gene has CDR1 MNHEY and CDR2 SMNVEV (reference sequence). This CDR3 is 15 amino acids long. The J segment lost 0 bases and the V segment lost 6 bases, leaving 3 bases of the junction unmatched. This clonotype was picked up a small number of times. Its specificity is unknown. Amplified TCR beta CDR3 regions came from RNA transcripts. First-round RT-PCR targeting the TCR CDR3 was performed with the HTBI primer set. MiXCR, applied by TCRdb to the multiplex PCR reads, yields one record per CDR3 protein. The data hold some 720,000 distinct CDR3 sequences, with roughly 17% observed a single time.

The V call is TRBV27, the J call TRBJ2-3; 10 bases are shared with TRBD1. The TCR was taken from a man younger than 35 with Graves' hyperthyroidism. Sample: blood. The CDR3 DNA sequence: TGTGCCAGCAGCGGGACAGGGGAAAGCACAGATACGCAGTATTTT. This translates into CASSGTGESTDTQYF.